One T cell receptor (beta chain) is described in this entry. Stated treatment: randomized to nivolumab then ipilimumab (arm A) or the reverse (arm B). DNA-damaging chemotherapy had not been given to any patient beforehand. Sorted cells were live CD3+CD8+, lacking CD19 and CD56, from PBMCs. Only in-frame clones appear in the TCRdb table, and some are missing; sequencing was by immunoSEQ multiplex PCR. The sample holds 15,000 to 20,000 clones, about 92% seen once. The data originate from a study of sequential checkpoint blockade in melanoma. Study-level background: After both sequences, patients received maintenance nivolumab.

Per germline, CDR1 MNHNS and CDR2 SASEGT. This CDR3 is 16 amino acids long. J gave up 8 bases and V 3 bases, and 10 bases lay outside the gene matches. The J gene is TRBJ1-4, the V gene TRBV6-1, with 9 bases aligning to TRBD1. This TCR derives from a human donor with melanoma. Here the sequenced sample was CD8+ T cells sorted from blood (inferred from file names), taken from a patient given nivolumab and ipilimumab in sequence. The CDR3 spells CASSERLGTGNEKLFF. CDR3 nucleotide sequence: TGTGCCAGCAGTGAGAGACTCGGGACAGGGAACGAAAAACTGTTTTTT.